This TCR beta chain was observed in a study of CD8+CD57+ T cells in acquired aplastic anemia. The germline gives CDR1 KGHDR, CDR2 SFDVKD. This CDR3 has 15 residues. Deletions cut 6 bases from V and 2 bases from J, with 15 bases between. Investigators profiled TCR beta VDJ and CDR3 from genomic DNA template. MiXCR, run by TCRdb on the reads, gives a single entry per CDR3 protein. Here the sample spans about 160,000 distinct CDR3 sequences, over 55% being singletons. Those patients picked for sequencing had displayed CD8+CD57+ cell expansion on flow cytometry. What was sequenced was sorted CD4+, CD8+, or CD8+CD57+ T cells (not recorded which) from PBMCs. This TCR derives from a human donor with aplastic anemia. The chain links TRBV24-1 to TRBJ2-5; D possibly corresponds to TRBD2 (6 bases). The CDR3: CATSIAGFGQETQYF. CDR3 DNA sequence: TGTGCCACCAGTATTGCGGGGTTTGGACAAGAGACCCAGTACTTC.